Sequencing of this T cell receptor (beta chain) was carried out in a study of blood T cell repertoires in COVID-19. Whole-study context: From T cells, B-cell-depleted T cells, or PBMCs came the material, which was cDNA or gDNA.

The sample holds a few counts of this clone. Clones were sequenced by immunoSEQ multiplex PCR, and TCRdb holds only the in-frame ones, with some missing. The sample includes 130,000 to 150,000 clones, approximately 85% of them seen just once. The V gene's germline CDR1 is SGHDT and CDR2 YYEEEE. The CDR3 is 14 residues long. Trimming stripped 0 bases from V and 1 base from J, with 7 bases between. The specimen sequenced was peripheral blood. The J gene is TRBJ1-1, the V gene TRBV5-6, with D hard to call. The receptor was derived from a human donor with acute or convalescent COVID-19. The donor label of this sample is uncertain. The DNA of the CDR3 is TGTGCCAGCAGCTTGGCTTTCTCGAACACTGAAGCTTTCTTT. Its protein product is CASSLAFSNTEAFF.